Sequencing of this TCR beta chain was carried out in a study of CD8 T cells in Susac syndrome. The recently defined diagnostic criteria for definite or probable disease were met by the Susac syndrome patients. This CDR3 has 11 amino acids. Losses at the gene ends were 5 bases for V and 6 bases for J; bases not matched to a gene: 1. Germline V CDR1 and CDR2: SEHNR, FQNEAQ (reference sequence). With random hexamers, reverse transcription was performed on about 0.45 to 1 ug of RNA. TCRdb analysed the immunoSEQ multiplex PCR reads with MiXCR anew, one entry per CDR3 protein. This sample has fewer than 85,000 distinct CDR3 sequences, with around 94% found just once.

The clonotype comes from a human donor with Susac syndrome. This chain connects TRBV7-9 to TRBJ2-7; 7 bases are a match to TRBD1. The sample was CD8+ T cells from PBMCs. The CDR3 loop is CASSRTGEQYF. The DNA of the CDR3 is TGTGCCAGCAGCCGGACAGGCGAGCAGTACTTC.